This T cell receptor (beta chain) was sequenced in a study of blood T cell repertoires in COVID-19. At the level of the study: Nucleic acid was either cDNA or gDNA, and it came from T cells, B-cell-depleted T cells, or PBMCs.

Only in-frame clones appear in the TCRdb table, and some are missing; sequencing was by immunoSEQ multiplex PCR. The data hold under 300,000 clones, with 85% to 90% observed a single time. The CDR3 is made up of 14 amino acids. Trimming removed 5 bases from V and 6 bases from J, with 16 bases in between. The germline V gene encodes CDR1 KGHSH and CDR2 LQKENI. The rearrangement joins TRBV18 to TRBJ1-1; D might be TRBD1 (6 bases). The sequence came from a man younger than 35 with active or convalescent COVID-19. The specimen was peripheral blood. Written as DNA, the CDR3 is TGTGCCAGCTCAAAACTCCCGACAGGCCCTGAAGCTTTCTTT. Translated: CASSKLPTGPEAFF.